These 23 T cell receptor beta chains were all obtained from the same sample, sequenced in a study of early T cells in non-severe SARS-CoV-2 infection. TCRdb re-derived calls from the 5' RACE reads in MiXCR, one entry per CDR3 protein. The sample has 42,000 or so distinct CDR3 sequences; approximately 5.9% are singletons. This sample comprised whole blood, obtained at baseline. The receptor set was obtained from an adult who was a healthcare worker with PCR-confirmed SARS-CoV-2 infection or an uninfected control (not recorded which).

This clonotype was seen at least ten times. The chain has TRBV25-1 and TRBJ2-3, with D possibly matching TRBD2 (6 bases). V dropped 6 bases and J dropped 0 bases, with 16 bases sitting between them. This CDR3 spans 16 amino acids. CDR1 and CDR2 (germline): MGHDK, SYGVNS. In nucleotides, the CDR3 is TGTGCCAGCAGACCTAGGACTACCTCTAGCACAGATACGCAGTATTTT. It translates to CASRPRTTSSTDTQYF.

This clonotype was recorded many times. The chain links TRBV28 to TRBJ2-1; 14 bases map to TRBD2. CDR3 size: 17 residues. Germline V gene sequence: CDR1 MDHEN, CDR2 SYDVKM. V dropped 8 bases and J dropped 5; count of bases not matched to a gene: 11. This CDR3 is CASLVPGLAGAHNEQFF. The CDR3 DNA follows: TGTGCCAGCTTAGTCCCGGGACTAGCGGGGGCCCACAATGAGCAGTTCTTC.

This clonotype was detected only a few times. The rearrangement uses TRBV6-6 and TRBJ1-6; no clear D. Germline lookup yields CDR1 MNHNY and CDR2 SVGAGI (reference sequence). V was pared by 0 bases and J by 3 bases, with 9 bases between. There are 16 residues in the CDR3. CDR3 sequence: CASSYSRSGYNSPLHF. DNA of the CDR3: TGTGCCAGCAGTTACTCTAGATCAGGCTATAATTCACCCCTCCACTTT.

This clonotype was seen many times. V and J are TRBV12-3 or TRBV12-4 and TRBJ1-2; D not resolved. Trimming stripped 6 bases from V and 3 bases from J, with 8 bases between. This CDR3 is built from 12 residues. This CDR3 is CASSQVDYGYTF. The CDR3 bases are TGTGCCAGCAGCCAGGTTGACTATGGCTACACCTTC.

The chain is built from TRBV24-1 and TRBJ2-3; no firm D call. Trimming left V 1 base short and J 2 bases short, with 15 bases between. Germline V gene sequence: CDR1 KGHDR, CDR2 SFDVKD. The length of the CDR3 is 17 residues. This CDR3 is CATSDLPNTYPTDTQYF. As DNA, the CDR3 is TGTGCCACCAGTGATTTACCCAACACGTATCCCACAGATACGCAGTATTTT.

This clonotype was detected many times. V is TRBV20-1 and J is TRBJ2-1, with D possibly matching TRBD1 (6 bases). V lost 2 bases to trimming and J lost 5 bases, with 10 bases between them. Germline CDR1 is DFQATT and CDR2 is SNEGSKA (reference sequence). This CDR3 comprises 13 residues. As DNA, the CDR3 is TGCAGTGCTAGAATCCAGGGGAACAATGAGCAGTTCTTC. Its translation is CSARIQGNNEQFF.

This clonotype has at least ten counts. The V and J genes are TRBV5-6 and TRBJ1-1; a possible D gene is TRBD1 (5 bases). CDR1 and CDR2 (germline): SGHDT, YYEEEE. V lost 0 bases to trimming and J lost 0 bases, with 12 bases between them. This CDR3 spans 16 amino acids. CDR3 nucleotide sequence: TGTGCCAGCAGCTTGGCCTGGGGGGTCATGAACACTGAAGCTTTCTTT. It yields the protein CASSLAWGVMNTEAFF.

This clonotype was observed a handful of times. The chain joins TRBV7-6 to TRBJ2-1, with 14 positions matching TRBD2. Losses at the gene ends were 2 bases for V and 10 bases for J; bases not matched to a gene: 7. This CDR3 is 16 amino acids long. Per the germline V gene, CDR1 is SGHVS and CDR2 is FNYEAQ. CDR3 sequence reads: CASSLQGLAGGDEQFF. In DNA form, the CDR3 reads TGTGCCAGCAGCTTACAAGGACTAGCGGGGGGCGACGAGCAGTTCTTC.

This clonotype appeared many times. The V and J genes are TRBV7-6 and TRBJ2-5; no definite D call. V was shortened by 5 bases and J by 5 bases, with 18 bases between the two germline ends. The CDR3 consists of 15 residues. Looked up from germline, CDR1 is SGHVS and CDR2 is FNYEAQ. In DNA form, the CDR3 reads TGTGCCAGCAGCCCAGCCTTCGACTTCGGGGAGACCCAGTACTTC. This sequence encodes CASSPAFDFGETQYF. Drawing the rest from reference TRBV7-6 and TRBJ2-5, the complete variable domain is GAGVSQSPRYKVTKRGQDVALRCDPISGHVSLYWYRQALGQGPEFLTYFNYEAQQDKSGLPNDRFSAERPEGSISTLTIQRTEQRDSAMYRCASSPAFDFGETQYFGPGTRLLVL.

This clonotype was recorded a few times. The V call is TRBV5-4, the J call TRBJ2-2; TRBD1 matches at 11 bases. In germline, CDR1 is SGHNT, CDR2 YYREEE (reference sequence). V gave up 1 base and J gave up 2 bases; unmatched junction bases: 1. This CDR3 is 16 amino acids long. The DNA of the CDR3 is TGTGCCAGCAGCTTGAGGACAGGGGGCAACACCGGGGAGCTGTTTTTT. Encoded protein: CASSLRTGGNTGELFF.

The chain links TRBV3-1 to TRBJ1-2; D gene ambiguous. CDR1 and CDR2 (germline): LGHDT, YNNKEL (reference sequence). This CDR3 comprises 13 residues. V was shortened by 1 base and J by 5 bases, with 8 bases between the two germline ends. The CDR3 DNA is TGTGCCAGCAGCCAAGGACAATATTATGGCTACACCTTC. Residues: CASSQGQYYGYTF.

This clonotype was counted at least ten times. V and J are TRBV12-3 or TRBV12-4 and TRBJ2-3, with a possible D match to TRBD1 (6 bases). Trimming removed 6 bases at V and 0 bases at J, with 13 bases between. This CDR3 contains 15 residues. In DNA form, the CDR3 reads TGTGCCAGCAGCAGGGACATCTCTAGCACAGATACGCAGTATTTT. It yields the protein CASSRDISSTDTQYF.

The chain couples TRBV6-2 or TRBV6-3 to TRBJ2-3, with D possibly being TRBD2 (6 bases). The length of the CDR3 is 15 residues. Germline CDR1 reads MNHEY; CDR2 reads SVGEGT. With 6 bases removed from V and 1 base from J, the gap between germline ends came to 14 bases. The CDR3 here is CASRTTGGRTDTQYF. The CDR3, as DNA: TGTGCCAGCAGGACGACCGGGGGACGCACAGATACGCAGTATTTT.

This clonotype was seen repeatedly, ten times or more. The chain is built from TRBV5-1 and TRBJ1-3; D is unresolved. V was cut by 0 bases and J by 0 bases, with 10 bases left in between. Germline V gene sequence: CDR1 SGHRS, CDR2 YFSETQ. The CDR3 runs 16 residues. The CDR3 protein is CASSLGPALSGNTIYF. The CDR3 DNA is TGCGCCAGCAGCTTGGGCCCCGCACTCTCTGGAAACACCATATATTTT.

There are many counts of this clonotype. The chain joins TRBV19 to TRBJ2-4; 7 bases align to TRBD2. Trimming took 2 bases from V and 2 from J; bases not matched to a gene: 6. Germline V gene sequence: CDR1 LNHDA, CDR2 SQIVND (reference sequence). The CDR3 length is 16 residues. The CDR3 sequence is CASSIRLAATKNIQYF. The CDR3 DNA reads as TGTGCCAGTAGTATAAGGCTAGCGGCCACCAAAAACATTCAGTACTTC.

The sample holds a few counts of this clonotype. The chain combines TRBV7-8 with TRBJ1-2, with D possibly matching TRBD1 (6 bases). Per germline, CDR1 SGHVS and CDR2 FQNEAQ. There are 13 residues in the CDR3. Trimming removed 8 bases at V and 2 bases at J, with 12 bases between. In DNA, the CDR3 is TGTGCCAGCGGTCTGGGGGCCAACTATGGCTACACCTTC. Amino acid sequence: CASGLGANYGYTF.

This clonotype was found many times. The chain combines TRBV5-8 with TRBJ2-3, with 7 bases that match TRBD1. This CDR3 has 16 residues. The germline V gene encodes CDR1 SGHTS and CDR2 YDEGEE. With V trimmed by 1 base and J by 3 bases, 8 bases remained unmatched. The CDR3 is CASSLFTGAGTDTQYF. The CDR3 coding sequence is TGTGCCAGCAGCTTGTTTACAGGGGCAGGGACAGATACGCAGTATTTT.

This clonotype showed up just a few times. The rearrangement joins TRBV19 to TRBJ2-7; 8 nucleotides match TRBD1. The junction had 7 bases not matched to a gene; V was cut back by 5 bases and J by 1 base. CDR1 and CDR2 from the germline V gene are LNHDA and SQIVND (reference sequence). This CDR3 has 15 residues. CDR3: CASSSPRQGSYEQYF. As DNA, the CDR3 is TGTGCCAGTAGTTCACCTCGACAGGGGTCCTACGAGCAGTACTTC.

Only a few counts were recorded for this clonotype. This chain links TRBV10-3 with TRBJ2-2, with 7 bases identical to TRBD1. The junction had 17 bases not matched to a gene; V was cut back by 6 bases and J by 7 bases. The CDR3 spans 17 residues. Germline lookup yields CDR1 ENHRY and CDR2 SYGVKD. The CDR3 DNA sequence: TGTGCCATCAGGGATCACAGGGGCCTTGAGTACTACGGGGAGCTGTTTTTT. Protein product: CAIRDHRGLEYYGELFF.

The sample holds many counts of this clonotype. The chain employs TRBV7-7 and TRBJ2-3; weak D call: TRBD1 (6 bases). V lost 3 bases to trimming and J lost 2 bases, with 9 bases between them. Germline lookup yields CDR1 SSHAT and CDR2 FNYEAQ (reference sequence). The CDR3 has 14 residues. The CDR3 here is CASSLTGTTDTQYF. The CDR3 nucleotides are TGTGCCAGCAGCTTGACAGGAACCACAGATACGCAGTATTTT.

Only a few counts were recorded for this clonotype. The chain employs TRBV30 and TRBJ2-1; D remains ambiguous. Germline CDR1 GTSNPN, CDR2 SVGIG (reference sequence). The CDR3 consists of 14 residues. Trimming shortened V by 5 bases and J by 1 base, and 12 bases separated the two germline ends. CDR3 sequence (DNA): TGTGCCTGGCGTCGTGGCGGTTCCTACAATGAGCAGTTCTTC. The encoded protein is CAWRRGGSYNEQFF.

A few counts support this clonotype. The V and J genes are TRBV5-4 and TRBJ1-2; 7 nucleotides line up with TRBD1. CDR1 is SGHNT and CDR2 is YYREEE in the germline V gene (reference sequence). The CDR3 extends over 13 amino acids. Losses at the gene ends were 3 bases for V and 4 bases for J; bases not matched to a gene: 3. CDR3 loop: CASSSTGIYGYTF. The CDR3 bases are TGTGCCAGCAGCTCGACAGGGATCTATGGCTACACCTTC.

This clonotype has more than one count but fewer than ten. The V and J genes are TRBV27 and TRBJ1-6, with 7 bases that match TRBD1. CDR1 MNHEY and CDR2 SMNVEV come from the germline V gene (reference sequence). This CDR3 has 18 residues. With 3 bases clipped from V and 4 bases from J, the junction kept 12 bases outside the gene matches. The CDR3 DNA sequence: TGTGCCAGCAGTTTGAGGGGAGGTGAGGGGGCATATAATTCACCCCTCCACTTT. Amino acid sequence: CASSLRGGEGAYNSPLHF.